Listed below are T cell receptor beta chains from one sample, sequenced in a study of T-cell memory formation after mild COVID-19. TCRdb independently ran MiXCR on the 5' RACE reads; one entry per CDR3 protein. Among a few hundred thousand distinct CDR3 sequences listed, approximately 16% were seen once. The source material was PBMCs or a T cell subset sorted from them (not recorded which). These receptors all come from a man aged 18-30 years who had mild COVID-19 (a few samples of this study predate the infection). Cell type and time point are not known. CDR3s include the opening cysteine and the closing phenylalanine or tryptophan. The D gene is left open where the match is weak. Rows give clone size only sometimes, using once, few, many, or a class for an expanded clone.

TRBJ2-1 | TRBD2 | TRBV6-2/TRBV6-3 | few | CASSYLWRGGRNEQFF | TGTGCCAGCAGTTATCTGTGGCGGGGGGGCCGGAATGAGCAGTTCTTC
TRBJ2-7 | - | TRBV6-5 | few | CASSYSASRESEQYF | TGTGCCAGCAGTTACTCGGCGAGCAGGGAGAGCGAGCAGTACTTC
TRBJ2-3 | - | TRBV9 | few | CASSVGLEDTQYF | TGTGCCAGCAGCGTAGGGTTGGAAGATACGCAGTATTTT
TRBJ1-6 | TRBD1 | TRBV6-6 | - | CASSYPLGQGGFSPLHF | TGTGCCAGCAGTTACCCACTTGGACAGGGCGGATTTTCACCCCTCCACTTT
TRBJ1-1 | - | TRBV11-2 | many | CASSLYHSPNTEAFF | TGTGCCAGCAGCCTCTACCATTCCCCGAACACTGAAGCTTTCTTT
TRBJ1-1 | - | TRBV6-6 | few | CASTTARGGLNTEAFF | TGTGCCAGCACCACCGCTCGCGGAGGGCTGAACACTGAAGCTTTCTTT
TRBJ2-5 | TRBD2 | TRBV10-3 | many | CAIRSSGGQETQYF | TGTGCCATCAGATCTAGCGGGGGCCAAGAGACCCAGTACTTC
TRBJ2-2 | - | TRBV7-9 | - | CASSRRGFEAGELFF | TGTGCCAGCAGCCGGCGAGGGTTTGAGGCCGGGGAGCTGTTTTTT
TRBJ1-2 | - | TRBV7-2 | - | CASSFLGPVINPNYGYTF | TGTGCCAGCAGCTTCCTCGGGCCAGTAATTAACCCTAACTATGGCTACACCTTC
TRBJ2-1 | - | TRBV5-6 | few | CASIQLGTPYNEQFF | TGTGCCAGCATTCAATTGGGGACACCTTACAATGAGCAGTTCTTC
TRBJ2-3 | - | TRBV7-2 | many | CASSSRDTQYF | TGTGCCAGCAGCTCACGGGATACGCAGTATTTT
TRBJ2-5 | - | TRBV7-2 | - | CASSLGLPQETQYF | TGTGCCAGCAGCTTAGGGCTCCCCCAAGAGACCCAGTACTTC
TRBJ2-5 | - | TRBV4-2 | - | CASSQGRYQETQYF | TGTGCCAGCAGCCAAGGACGATACCAAGAGACCCAGTACTTC
TRBJ1-6 | - | TRBV5-6 | - | CASSLPDTTYSPLHF | TGTGCCAGCAGCTTGCCGGACACTACATACTCACCCCTCCACTTT
TRBJ2-2 | - | TRBV4-3 | - | CASSQQLGGTGELFF | TGCGCCAGCAGCCAGCAACTTGGAGGGACCGGGGAGCTGTTTTTT
TRBJ2-3 | - | TRBV5-1 | - | CASSPFGPPDTQYF | TGCGCCAGCAGCCCTTTTGGACCTCCCGATACGCAGTATTTT
TRBJ1-1 | TRBD1 | TRBV7-6 | - | CASSFRQGSTEAFF | TGTGCCAGCAGCTTCCGACAGGGGAGCACTGAAGCTTTCTTT
TRBJ2-3 | - | TRBV10-3 | - | CAISDWTVSTDTQYF | TGTGCCATCAGTGATTGGACAGTCAGCACAGATACGCAGTATTTT
TRBJ1-2 | - | TRBV7-2 | few | CASSSRRPFANYGYTF | TGTGCCAGCAGCTCCCGGCGGCCCTTTGCTAACTATGGCTACACCTTC
TRBJ2-1 | - | TRBV24-1 | few | CATSGPGIDEQFF | TGTGCCACCAGTGGGCCAGGGATTGATGAGCAGTTCTTC
TRBJ2-1 | TRBD2 | TRBV7-9 | few | CASSSTSGGWNEQFF | TGTGCCAGCAGTTCTACTAGCGGGGGCTGGAATGAGCAGTTCTTC
TRBJ2-5 | TRBD1 | TRBV5-1 | few | CASSWTGPHETQYF | TGCGCCAGCAGCTGGACAGGCCCGCACGAGACCCAGTACTTC
TRBJ1-6 | TRBD1 | TRBV9 | few | CASMDRVFYNSPLHF | TGTGCCAGCATGGACAGGGTGTTTTATAATTCACCCCTCCACTTT
TRBJ2-7 | - | TRBV5-1 | few | CASTSGEQLPYEQYF | TGCGCCAGTACCTCGGGGGAACAGCTTCCCTACGAGCAGTACTTC
TRBJ2-3 | - | TRBV5-1 | - | CASSLAQETDTQYF | TGCGCCAGCAGCTTGGCGCAGGAGACAGATACGCAGTATTTT
TRBJ1-1 | TRBD1 | TRBV27 | few | CASSLSGGGSEAFF | TGTGCCAGCAGTTTATCGGGAGGGGGCAGTGAAGCTTTCTTT
TRBJ1-2 | - | TRBV29-1 | - | CSVGHSWGNYGYTF | TGCAGCGTTGGGCACAGCTGGGGTAACTATGGCTACACCTTC
TRBJ2-3 | TRBD2 | TRBV27 | many | CASSSRLAGGTDTQYF | TGTGCCAGCAGTTCACGACTAGCGGGGGGCACAGATACGCAGTATTTT
TRBJ2-7 | TRBD1 | TRBV4-2 | - | CASSQDGGTGTSEQYF | TGTGCCAGCAGCCAAGACGGAGGGACAGGGACAAGCGAGCAGTACTTC
TRBJ2-5 | - | TRBV5-1 | - | CASSLGAKETQYF | TGCGCCAGCAGCTTGGGGGCAAAAGAGACCCAGTACTTC
TRBJ2-2 | - | TRBV6-2/TRBV6-3 | - | CASSPLGAGELFF | TGTGCCAGCAGTCCCCTTGGGGCCGGGGAGCTGTTTTTT
TRBJ2-4 | TRBD2 | TRBV4-3 | few | CASSQDHPSGGGTIQYF | TGCGCCAGCAGCCAAGATCACCCTAGCGGGGGGGGAACCATTCAGTACTTC
TRBJ1-2 | - | TRBV20-1 | few | CSARQANYGYTF | TGCAGTGCTAGACAGGCTAACTATGGCTACACCTTC
TRBJ2-3 | - | TRBV5-4 | few | CASSPGATQYF | TGTGCCAGCAGCCCGGGGGCTACGCAGTATTTT
TRBJ1-3 | - | TRBV7-9 | many | CASSLVGIPGNTIYF | TGTGCCAGCAGCTTAGTTGGGATCCCTGGAAACACCATATATTTT
TRBJ2-3 | TRBD2 | TRBV5-1 | - | CASSSGLTTDTQYF | TGCGCCAGCAGCTCGGGACTAACGACAGATACGCAGTATTTT
TRBJ1-4 | - | TRBV5-1 | few | CASSYGRGVDEKLFF | TGCGCCAGCAGCTATGGCCGGGGAGTCGATGAAAAACTGTTTTTT
TRBJ2-5 | TRBD2 | TRBV5-4 | - | CASSLAGGARETQYF | TGTGCCAGCAGCTTGGCCGGGGGGGCTCGGGAGACCCAGTACTTC
TRBJ2-3 | TRBD2 | TRBV27 | - | CASKGAPGTSGQSTDTQYF | TGTGCCAGCAAGGGAGCTCCGGGGACTAGCGGGCAAAGCACAGATACGCAGTATTTT
TRBJ1-5 | - | TRBV18 | few | CASSPIGQGSNQPQHF | TGTGCCAGCTCACCAATAGGGCAGGGGAGCAATCAGCCCCAGCATTTT
TRBJ1-1 | - | TRBV13 | - | CASSPGREHTEAFF | TGTGCCAGCAGCCCGGGACGAGAACACACTGAAGCTTTCTTT
TRBJ2-1 | - | TRBV7-2 | - | CASSSFNTVLGEQFF | TGTGCCAGCAGCTCATTCAATACAGTGCTCGGTGAGCAGTTCTTC
TRBJ1-2 | TRBD1 | TRBV12-3/TRBV12-4 | few | CASGDRGEGRMDGYTF | TGTGCCAGCGGCGACAGGGGGGAGGGGAGAATGGATGGCTACACCTTC
TRBJ2-1 | - | TRBV20-1 | few | CSARGASSYNEQFF | TGCAGTGCTAGGGGGGCAAGCTCCTACAATGAGCAGTTCTTC
TRBJ1-1 | - | TRBV5-4 | - | CASSGGGARKNTEAFF | TGTGCCAGCAGCGGAGGGGGGGCTCGTAAGAACACTGAAGCTTTCTTT
TRBJ2-3 | - | TRBV6-2/TRBV6-3 | - | CASGHSRDTQYF | TGTGCCAGCGGCCACTCCCGAGATACGCAGTATTTT
TRBJ1-1 | - | TRBV7-6 | few | CASSSGWGGNTEAFF | TGTGCCAGCAGCTCCGGGTGGGGGGGGAACACTGAAGCTTTCTTT
TRBJ2-1 | - | TRBV20-1 | few | CSAPRGSYNEQFF | TGCAGTGCCCCGAGGGGGTCCTACAATGAGCAGTTCTTC
TRBJ2-3 | TRBD2 | TRBV18 | many | CASSPGLAGTYTDTQYF | TGTGCCAGCTCACCAGGGCTAGCGGGGACCTACACAGATACGCAGTATTTT
TRBJ2-3 | - | TRBV7-2 | many | CASSLFAGSPTDTQYF | TGTGCCAGCAGCTTATTTGCAGGGTCCCCCACAGATACGCAGTATTTT
TRBJ2-2 | - | TRBV15 | - | CAAGTLHTGELFF | TGTGCCGCGGGGACTTTACACACCGGGGAGCTGTTTTTT
TRBJ1-1 | - | TRBV4-1 | few | CASSFRTLNTEAFF | TGCGCCAGCAGCTTTCGGACGTTGAACACTGAAGCTTTCTTT
TRBJ2-7 | TRBD2 | TRBV7-2 | few | CASRPTSGYEQYF | TGTGCCAGCAGACCGACTAGCGGCTACGAGCAGTACTTC
TRBJ1-2 | - | TRBV27 | - | CASSFGGTNYGYTF | TGTGCCAGCAGTTTTGGGGGAACTAACTATGGCTACACCTTC